This T cell receptor beta chain was obtained from a study of CD8 T cells in Susac syndrome (dated by TCRdb to the late 2010s). Context from the whole study: Of the Susac syndrome patients who were sequenced, roughly six had clinically active disease and fewer than ten were in clinical remission. At blood withdrawal, Susac syndrome patients were therapy-naive, treated with corticosteroids (with IVIg additionally given to some), or treated with IVIg alone. The study used repertoire sequencing to test whether antigen drove CD8+ T cell activation and differentiation in Susac syndrome. The investigation overall reported the following: In the CD4+ T cell repertoire of Susac syndrome patients, clonal expansion was not detected. The number of individuals in the TCR sequencing and HLA analysis was recognized as being relatively small.

Turning to this clonotype: Its antigen is not yet known. Per-base qualities were not stored, and no clone one base away is much larger.

V and J lose 4 bases and 2 bases, and a span of 9 bases separates them. The CDR3, from cysteine to phenylalanine, totals 15 residues. The retained sequence is limited to the CDR3, 45 bases, with the frame set at the first base. RNA was extracted using the RNeasy kit, and roughly 0.5 to 1 ug of the RNA was reverse transcribed with random hexamers. The immunoSEQ multiplex PCR assay, covering 54 Vbeta and 13 Jbeta segments, was used to amplify TCR beta CDR3 regions. PCR amplification bias was corrected by using a synthetic template baseline for primer optimization and computational correction. In the paper's pipeline: Reads were assigned to V, D and J genes according to IMGT and analyzed in immunoSEQ Analyzer, with only productive sequences retained. Clonality was computed as one minus Shannon entropy normalized by log2 of the number of productive unique sequences. Public and private clones were assessed among the 100 most prevalent clones of each patient and control. A clone was defined as Susac-specific if it was absent from the healthy and MS cohorts, from 1052 published viral clones and from other ImmuneACCESS disease sequences. TCRdb applied fastp at Q25 and MiXCR to the public reads, then kept only in-frame beta chains. Under each unique CDR3 protein, matching rows form one entry showing the most common genes and DNA. TCRdb, not the original authors, processed these V and J calls. The sample has 170,000 or so distinct CDR3 sequences on record, 95% to 97% of them singletons. The ten biggest clones cover 0.095% to 0.15% of the sample.

Peripheral blood CD8+ and CD4+ T cells from healthy donors, Susac syndrome patients and multiple sclerosis patients were profiled using high-throughput TCR beta sequencing. The Susac syndrome patients fulfilled recently defined diagnostic criteria for either definite or probable disease. CD8+ TEMRA cells were enriched by FACS, while bulk CD8+ and CD4+ T cells were purified by magnetic negative isolation. Blood was collected in EDTA tubes and processed within 24 hours, with PBMCs isolated through density gradient centrifugation. PBMCs intended for TCR sequencing were cryopreserved in liquid nitrogen and were subsequently thawed in a 37 degrees C water bath. The sorted or isolated CD4+, CD8+ and CD8+ TEMRA cells reached a purity of at least 90%.

Sequencing used CD4+ T cells from PBMCs. This receptor was identified in a human donor with Susac syndrome. The sequence is built from TRBV12-3 or TRBV12-4 and TRBJ2-6, with TRBD2 perhaps the D gene, on 5 matching bases. Here the CDR3 is given as CASSWRRAGANVLTF. The nucleotide sequence is given as TGTGCCAGCAGTTGGCGGCGGGCTGGGGCCAACGTCCTGACTTTC.